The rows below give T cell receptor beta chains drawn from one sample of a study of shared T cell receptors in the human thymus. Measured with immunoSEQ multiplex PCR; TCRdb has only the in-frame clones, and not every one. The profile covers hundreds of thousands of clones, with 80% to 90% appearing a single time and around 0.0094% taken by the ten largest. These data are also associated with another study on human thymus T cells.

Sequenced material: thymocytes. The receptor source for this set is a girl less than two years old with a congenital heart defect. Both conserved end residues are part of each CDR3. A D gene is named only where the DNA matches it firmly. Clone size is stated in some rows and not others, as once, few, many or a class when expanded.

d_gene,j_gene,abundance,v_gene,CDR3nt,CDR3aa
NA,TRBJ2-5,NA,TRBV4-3,TGCGCCAGCAGCCAAGAAGGGGGAGGGGCCCAGTACTTC,CASSQEGGGAQYF
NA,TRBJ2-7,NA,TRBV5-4,TGTGCCAGCAGCCGAGACGGGACTGTCGAATTCTACGAGCAGTACTTC,CASSRDGTVEFYEQYF
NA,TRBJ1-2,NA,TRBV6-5,TGTGCCAGCAGTTACTCGAGGACTCGACTCAATGGCTACACCTTC,CASSYSRTRLNGYTF
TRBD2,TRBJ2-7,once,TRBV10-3,TGTGCCATCAAATTGGGGGGGGACTACGAGCAGTACTTC,CAIKLGGDYEQYF
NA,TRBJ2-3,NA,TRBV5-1,TGCGCCAGCAGCTTGGGGGGCCCAGGGATAGTGCCAGATACGCAGTATTTT,CASSLGGPGIVPDTQYF
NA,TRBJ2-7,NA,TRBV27,TGTGCCAGCAGTCTCGTCGGGTACTACGAGCAGTACTTC,CASSLVGYYEQYF
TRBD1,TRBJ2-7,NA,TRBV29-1,TGCAGCGTGGCCGGGACAGCGACGTTTGATGACTCCTACGAGCAGTACTTC,CSVAGTATFDDSYEQYF
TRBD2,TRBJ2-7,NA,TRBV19,TGTGCCAGTAGTATAGTCAGACGTAGCGGGGGCATCACCTACGAGCAGTACTTC,CASSIVRRSGGITYEQYF
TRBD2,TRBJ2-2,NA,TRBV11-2,TGTGCCAGCACCGAATTGGGGGGGGTTCCATCCGGGGAGCTGTTTTTT,CASTELGGVPSGELFF
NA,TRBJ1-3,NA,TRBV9,TGTGCCAGCAGCGTAGAAGTAGGGAGCCACTCTGGAAACACCATATATTTT,CASSVEVGSHSGNTIYF
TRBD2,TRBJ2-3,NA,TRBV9,TGTGCCAGCAGCGTAGCCGTATCCGGGACTAGCGGGGGGGACCGAGAATACACAGATACGCAGTATTTT,CASSVAVSGTSGGDREYTDTQYF
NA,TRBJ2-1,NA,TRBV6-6,TGTGCCAGCGGGTCAGGTTACAATGAGCAGTTCTTC,CASGSGYNEQFF
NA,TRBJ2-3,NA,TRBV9,TGTGCCAGCAGCTTCTACCGGACTAGCACAGATACGCAGTATTTT,CASSFYRTSTDTQYF
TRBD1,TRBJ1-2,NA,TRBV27,TGTGCCAGCAGTCTAAGGACAGGGCGGGACTATGGCTACACCTTC,CASSLRTGRDYGYTF
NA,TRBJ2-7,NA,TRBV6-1,TGTGCCAGCAGACCCTCACGGGACATCTACGAGCAGTACTTC,CASRPSRDIYEQYF